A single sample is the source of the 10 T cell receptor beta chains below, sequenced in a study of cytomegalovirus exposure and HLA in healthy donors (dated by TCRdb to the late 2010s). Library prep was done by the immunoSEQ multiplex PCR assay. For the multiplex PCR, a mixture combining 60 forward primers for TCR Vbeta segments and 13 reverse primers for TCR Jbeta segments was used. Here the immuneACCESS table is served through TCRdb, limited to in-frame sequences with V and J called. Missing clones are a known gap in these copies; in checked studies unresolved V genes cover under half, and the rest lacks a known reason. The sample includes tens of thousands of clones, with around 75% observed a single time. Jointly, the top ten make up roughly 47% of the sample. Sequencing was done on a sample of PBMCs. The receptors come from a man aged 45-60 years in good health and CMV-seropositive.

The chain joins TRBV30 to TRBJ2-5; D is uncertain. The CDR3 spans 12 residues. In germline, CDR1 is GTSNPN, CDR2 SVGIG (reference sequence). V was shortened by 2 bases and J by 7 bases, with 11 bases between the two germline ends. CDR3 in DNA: TGTGCCTGGAGTTCTAGTTCGATGACCCAGTACTTC. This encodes CAWSSSSMTQYF.

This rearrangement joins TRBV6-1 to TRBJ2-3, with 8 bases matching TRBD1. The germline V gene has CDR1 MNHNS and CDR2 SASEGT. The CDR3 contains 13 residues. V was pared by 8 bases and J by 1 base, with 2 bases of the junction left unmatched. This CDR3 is CASLQGGTDTQYF. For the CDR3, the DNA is TGTGCCAGCCTACAGGGGGGCACAGATACGCAGTATTTT.

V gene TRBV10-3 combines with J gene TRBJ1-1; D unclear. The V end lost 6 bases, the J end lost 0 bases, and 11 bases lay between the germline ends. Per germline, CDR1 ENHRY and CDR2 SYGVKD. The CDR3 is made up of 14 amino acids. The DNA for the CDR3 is TGTGCCATCAGGCGGGCCTCCATGAACACTGAAGCTTTCTTT. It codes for CAIRRASMNTEAFF.

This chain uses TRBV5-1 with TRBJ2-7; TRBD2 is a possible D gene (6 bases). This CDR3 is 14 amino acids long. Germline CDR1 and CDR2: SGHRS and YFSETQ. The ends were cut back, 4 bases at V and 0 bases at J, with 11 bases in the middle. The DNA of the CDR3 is TGCGCCAGCAGCAATGGGGGGAGCTCCTACGAGCAGTACTTC. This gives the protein CASSNGGSSYEQYF.

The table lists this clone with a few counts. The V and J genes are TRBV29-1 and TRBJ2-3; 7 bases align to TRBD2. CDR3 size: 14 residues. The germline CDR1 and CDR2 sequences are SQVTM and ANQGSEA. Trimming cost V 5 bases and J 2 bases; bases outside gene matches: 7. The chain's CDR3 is CSVFNGRSTDTQYF. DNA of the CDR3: TGCAGCGTTTTCAACGGGAGGTCCACAGATACGCAGTATTTT.

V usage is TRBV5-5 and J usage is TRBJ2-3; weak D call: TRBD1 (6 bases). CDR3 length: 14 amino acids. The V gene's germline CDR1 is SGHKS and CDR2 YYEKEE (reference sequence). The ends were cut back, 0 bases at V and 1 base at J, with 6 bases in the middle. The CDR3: CASSLEGGTDTQYF. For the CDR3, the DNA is TGTGCCAGCAGCTTGGAGGGGGGCACAGATACGCAGTATTTT.

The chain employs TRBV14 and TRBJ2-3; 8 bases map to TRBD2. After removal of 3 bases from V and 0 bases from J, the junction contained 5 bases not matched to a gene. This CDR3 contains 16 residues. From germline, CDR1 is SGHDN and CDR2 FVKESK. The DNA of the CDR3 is TGTGCCAGCAGCCAGACCGGGAGGGGGAGCACAGATACGCAGTATTTT. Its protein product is CASSQTGRGSTDTQYF. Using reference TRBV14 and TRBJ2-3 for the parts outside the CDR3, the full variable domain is EAGVTQFPSHSVIEKGQTVTLRCDPISGHDNLYWYRRVMGKEIKFLLHFVKESKQDESGMPNNRFLAERTGGTYSTLKVQPAELEDSGVYFCASSQTGRGSTDTQYFGPGTRLTVL.

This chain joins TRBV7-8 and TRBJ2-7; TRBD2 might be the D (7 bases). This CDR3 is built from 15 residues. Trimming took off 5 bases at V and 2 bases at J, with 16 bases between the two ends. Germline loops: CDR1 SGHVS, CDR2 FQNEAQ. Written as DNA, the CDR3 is TGTGCCAGCAGCCTTAGGGGGGGCGGGACCTACGAGCAGTACTTC. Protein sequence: CASSLRGGGTYEQYF.

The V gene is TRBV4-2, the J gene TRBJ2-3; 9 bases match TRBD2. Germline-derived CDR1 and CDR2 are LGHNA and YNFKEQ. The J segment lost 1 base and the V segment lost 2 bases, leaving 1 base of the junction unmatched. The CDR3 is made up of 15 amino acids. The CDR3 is CASSQIAGGTDTQYF. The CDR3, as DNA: TGTGCCAGCAGCCAAATAGCGGGGGGCACAGATACGCAGTATTTT.

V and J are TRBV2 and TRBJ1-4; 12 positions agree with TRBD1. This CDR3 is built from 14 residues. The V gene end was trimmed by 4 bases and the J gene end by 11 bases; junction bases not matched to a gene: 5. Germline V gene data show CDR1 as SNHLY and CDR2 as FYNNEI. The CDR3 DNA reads TGTGCCAGCAGTGGGGACAGGGGGCAGGGGAAACTGTTTTTT. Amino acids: CASSGDRGQGKLFF.